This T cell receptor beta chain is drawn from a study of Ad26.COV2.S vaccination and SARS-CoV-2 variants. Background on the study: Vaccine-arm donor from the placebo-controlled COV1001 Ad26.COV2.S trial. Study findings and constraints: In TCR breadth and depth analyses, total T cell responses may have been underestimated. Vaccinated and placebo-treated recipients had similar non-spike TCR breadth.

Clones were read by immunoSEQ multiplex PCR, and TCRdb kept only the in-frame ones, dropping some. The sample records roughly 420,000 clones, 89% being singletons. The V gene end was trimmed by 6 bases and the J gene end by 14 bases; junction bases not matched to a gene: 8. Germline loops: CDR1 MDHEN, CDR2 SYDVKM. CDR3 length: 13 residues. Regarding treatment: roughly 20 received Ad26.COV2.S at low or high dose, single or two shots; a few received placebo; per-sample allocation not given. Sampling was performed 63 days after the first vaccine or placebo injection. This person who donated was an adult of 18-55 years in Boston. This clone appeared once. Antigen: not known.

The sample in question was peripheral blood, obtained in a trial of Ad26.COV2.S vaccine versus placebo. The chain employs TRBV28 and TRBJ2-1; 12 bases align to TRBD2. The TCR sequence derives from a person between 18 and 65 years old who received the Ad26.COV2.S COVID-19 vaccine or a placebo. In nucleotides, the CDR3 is TGTGCCAGCAGGCCCGGCGCTAGCGGGAGGGAGTTCTTC. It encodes CASRPGASGREFF.